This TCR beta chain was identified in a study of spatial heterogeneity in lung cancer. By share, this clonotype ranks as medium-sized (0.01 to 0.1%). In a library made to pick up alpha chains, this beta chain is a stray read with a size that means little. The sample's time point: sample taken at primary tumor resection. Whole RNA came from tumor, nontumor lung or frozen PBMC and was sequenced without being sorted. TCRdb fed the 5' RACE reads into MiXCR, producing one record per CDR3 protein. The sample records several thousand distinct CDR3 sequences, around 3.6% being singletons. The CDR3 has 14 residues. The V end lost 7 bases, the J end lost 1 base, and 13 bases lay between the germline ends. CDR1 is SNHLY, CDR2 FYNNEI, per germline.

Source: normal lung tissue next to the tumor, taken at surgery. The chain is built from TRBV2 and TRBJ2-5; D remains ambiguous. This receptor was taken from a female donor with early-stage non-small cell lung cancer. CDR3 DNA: TGTGCCAGCAATAGCCGGCGACCCCAAGAGACCCAGTACTTC. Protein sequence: CASNSRRPQETQYF.